This TCR beta chain was captured by sequencing in a study of blood T cell repertoires in COVID-19. With 1 base removed from V and 4 bases from J, the gap between germline ends came to 11 bases. CDR3 length equals 15 residues. Germline loops: CDR1 SGHAT, CDR2 FQNNGV. The method was immunoSEQ multiplex PCR; TCRdb's version includes in-frame clones alone and lacks a portion of them. The repertoire holds about 430,000 clones, with approximately 90% as singletons. Participants were aged about 18 to 90 years from about 25 US areas. Cohort 3 recovered donors had two negative PCRs, clearance, or symptom resolution.

The specimen sequenced was PBMCs or T cells enriched from blood (not recorded which). This chain joins TRBV11-2 and TRBJ2-1; D is uncertain. This TCR was sampled from a man aged 25 to 45 who had recovered from COVID-19. The CDR3 sequence is CASSLVVGAYNEQFF. CDR3 sequence (DNA): TGTGCCAGCAGCTTAGTAGTGGGCGCATACAATGAGCAGTTCTTC. The full variable domain, with the rest looked up from reference TRBV11-2 and TRBJ2-1, is EAGVAQSPRYKIIEKRQSVAFWCNPISGHATLYWYQQILGQGPKLLIQFQNNGVVDDSQLPKDRFSAERLKGVDSTLKIQPAKLEDSAVYLCASSLVVGAYNEQFFGPGTRLTVL.